The 18 T cell receptor beta chains reported below all come from one sample, sequenced in a study of T cell responses to AZD1222 COVID-19 vaccine. TCRdb's copy holds only in-frame clones and misses some; the assay was immunoSEQ multiplex PCR. This repertoire shows 86,000 or so clones, around 84% found once; its top ten account for approximately 5.6%. Specimen: peripheral blood, collected 28 days after the second AZD1222 dose. The origin of the receptors is an adult who received the AZD1222 COVID-19 vaccine.

The chain links TRBV28 to TRBJ2-5; D tentatively reads TRBD1 or TRBD2 (6 bases each). The CDR3 spans 15 residues. Germline loops: CDR1 MDHEN, CDR2 SYDVKM. With 6 bases removed from V and 5 bases from J, the gap between germline ends came to 19 bases. CDR3 region: CASRPGGGIGETQYF. The DNA of the CDR3 is TGTGCCAGCAGACCTGGGGGCGGGATAGGGGAGACCCAGTACTTC. Based on the CDR3 plus reference TRBV28 and TRBJ2-5, the full variable domain is DVKVTQSSRYLVKRTGEKVFLECVQDMDHENMFWYRQDPGLGLRLIYFSYDVKMKEKGDIPEGYSVSREKKERFSLILESASTNQTSMYLCASRPGGGIGETQYFGPGTRLLVL.

The chain has TRBV6-5 and TRBJ1-1; 8 positions match TRBD1. Germline V CDR1 and CDR2: MNHEY, SVGAGI. The CDR3 loop spans 14 amino acids. With 5 bases clipped from V and 4 bases from J, the junction kept 6 bases outside the gene matches. The CDR3 loop is CASSTAGTGTEAFF. The CDR3 region has the DNA TGTGCCAGCAGTACCGCCGGGACAGGCACTGAAGCTTTCTTT.

The CDR3 region has the DNA TGTGCCAGCAGCCAAGTCAACCAGCCCTATGGCTACACCTTC. It specifies CASSQVNQPYGYTF. The chain recombines TRBV3-1 (or the pseudogene TRBV3-2) with TRBJ1-2; D call uncertain. The CDR3 covers 14 residues. V lost 1 base and J 4 bases, leaving 10 bases between the germline ends. The V gene's germline CDR1 is LGHDT and CDR2 YNNKEL (reference sequence).

The chain uses TRBV19 and TRBJ1-1; TRBD1 might be the D (5 bases). V was trimmed by 6 bases and J by 4 bases, leaving 18 bases between them. Germline V CDR1 and CDR2: LNHDA, SQIVND (reference sequence). CDR3 size: 15 residues. The CDR3 reads CASRTTGGAVTEAFF. For the CDR3, the DNA is TGTGCCAGTAGAACAACAGGTGGCGCGGTCACTGAAGCTTTCTTT.

In the case of this clone: Other DNA sequences in the sample encode the same CDR3. The rearrangement links TRBV18 to TRBJ2-7; weak D call: TRBD2 (5 bases). The CDR3 runs to 13 residues. CDR1 and CDR2 (germline): KGHSH, LQKENI. V was trimmed by 0 bases and J by 3 bases, leaving 6 bases between them. The CDR3 coding sequence is TGTGCCAGCTCACCACCGGGAGACTACGAGCAGTACTTC. Protein sequence: CASSPPGDYEQYF.

CDR3: CASSVSPQGEQFF. DNA of the CDR3: TGTGCCAGCAGCGTATCCCCACAGGGTGAGCAGTTCTTC. The chain is built from TRBV9 and TRBJ2-1, with a tentative D call TRBD1 (6 bases). The CDR3 spans 13 residues. V was trimmed by 1 base and J by 9 bases, leaving 11 bases between them. Per germline, CDR1 SGDLS and CDR2 YYNGEE.

This chain connects TRBV6-4 to TRBJ2-1; no firm D call. Germline V gives CDR1 MRHNA, CDR2 SNTAGT. V lost 2 bases and J 6 bases, leaving 17 bases between the germline ends. The CDR3 sequence is 16 residues long. The CDR3 sequence is CASSDNILVRPNEQFF. The CDR3 DNA follows: TGTGCCAGCAGTGACAATATTCTAGTCAGGCCCAATGAGCAGTTCTTC.

This chain uses TRBV4-3 with TRBJ2-7; 12 bases line up with TRBD1. The junction had 4 bases not matched to a gene; V was cut back by 0 bases and J by 7 bases. Germline V gene lookup returns CDR1 LGHNA and CDR2 YSLEER. The CDR3 extends over 15 amino acids. The CDR3 here is CASSQEGTGGREQYF. The CDR3 region has the DNA TGCGCCAGCAGCCAAGAGGGGACAGGGGGCAGGGAGCAGTACTTC.

There are a few counts of this clone. The chain carries TRBV6-5 and TRBJ1-5; D is ambiguous. The germline V gene has CDR1 MNHEY and CDR2 SVGAGI. V lost 7 bases and J lost 0, with 13 bases in between. This CDR3 comprises 15 residues. The CDR3 reads CASKVLPDSNQPQHF. DNA for the CDR3: TGTGCCAGCAAAGTCCTCCCAGATAGCAATCAGCCCCAGCATTTT.

This chain joins TRBV7-2 and TRBJ2-3, with D possibly being TRBD2 (6 bases). This CDR3 has 16 residues. V lost 1 base and J 2 bases, leaving 13 bases between the germline ends. Germline CDR1 is SGHTA and CDR2 is FQGNSA. The CDR3 loop reads CASSLGNSGLTDTQYF. In nucleotides, the CDR3 is TGTGCCAGCAGCTTAGGCAATAGCGGACTCACAGATACGCAGTATTTT.

The chain joins TRBV6-4 to TRBJ2-1; a weak D match, TRBD2 (6 bases). V was trimmed by 5 bases and J by 4 bases, leaving 12 bases between them. CDR3 length equals 14 residues. Germline V gene data show CDR1 as MRHNA and CDR2 as SNTAGT. Here the CDR3 reads CASSPGEEYNEQFF. The CDR3, as DNA: TGTGCCAGCAGTCCGGGGGAGGAATACAATGAGCAGTTCTTC.

The chain joins TRBV6-6 to TRBJ2-3; no clear D. The germline gives CDR1 MNHNY, CDR2 SVGAGI (reference sequence). The CDR3 runs 14 residues. The V end was cut by 6 bases, the J end by 0 bases, with 10 bases between. The CDR3 spells CASSVPTSTDTQYF. CDR3 bases: TGTGCCAGCAGCGTACCAACTAGCACAGATACGCAGTATTTT.

The chain has TRBV5-1 and TRBJ2-7; TRBD2 aligns across 14 bases. Germline-derived CDR1 and CDR2 are SGHRS and YFSETQ. The CDR3 sequence is 15 residues long. The trim removed 4 bases at V and 6 bases at J, leaving 6 bases unmatched. CDR3 bases: TGCGCCAGCAGCGCTTCCGGGACTAGCGGGAGCGAGCAGTACTTC. Its protein product is CASSASGTSGSEQYF. Full variable domain (missing parts from reference TRBV5-1 and TRBJ2-7): KAGVTQTPRYLIKTRGQQVTLSCSPISGHRSVSWYQQTPGQGLQFLFEYFSETQRNKGNFPGRFSGRQFSNSRSEMNVSTLELGDSALYLCASSASGTSGSEQYFGPGTRLTVT.

The chain carries TRBV4-2 and TRBJ1-6, with D uncertain. V lost 0 bases and J lost 0, with 3 bases in between. This CDR3 is 15 amino acids long. The germline V gene encodes CDR1 LGHNA and CDR2 YNFKEQ. DNA of the CDR3: TGTGCCAGCAGCCAAGACATCTCCTATAATTCACCCCTCCACTTT. Translating it yields CASSQDISYNSPLHF.

The rearrangement joins TRBV7-9 to TRBJ1-6, with D maybe TRBD1 (5 bases). Trimming left V 6 bases short and J 5 bases short, with 11 bases between. The CDR3 loop spans 14 amino acids. CDR1 is SEHNR and CDR2 is FQNEAQ in the germline V gene (reference sequence). DNA for the CDR3: TGTGCCAGCAGAGGGGAACAGAATAATTCACCCCTCCACTTT. It codes for CASRGEQNNSPLHF.

The gene calls are TRBV19 and TRBJ1-5, with unresolved D. Trimming took 5 bases from V and 2 from J, leaving 13 bases between them. The CDR3 totals 15 residues. The V gene's germline CDR1 is LNHDA and CDR2 SQIVND (reference sequence). The CDR3 DNA sequence: TGTGCCAGTAGTCGGGCCGGGGAGCGCAATCAGCCCCAGCATTTT. It yields the protein CASSRAGERNQPQHF.

This sequence joins TRBV4-1 and TRBJ1-1; 8 bases map to TRBD1. The V segment lost 3 bases and the J segment 0 bases; nucleotides outside the gene matches: 9. CDR1 is MGHRA, CDR2 YSYEKL, per germline. The CDR3 is 17 residues long. Here the CDR3 reads CASSHLGQGRVNTEAFF. CDR3 bases: TGCGCCAGCAGCCACCTAGGACAGGGCAGGGTGAACACTGAAGCTTTCTTT.

The chain uses TRBV2 and TRBJ1-2; a possible D gene is TRBD1 (5 bases). The CDR3 spans 13 residues. CDR1 is SNHLY, CDR2 FYNNEI, per germline. The V gene lost 8 bases and the J gene lost 4 bases, with 14 bases spanning the gap. The CDR3 DNA reads TGTGCCAGCGCTGAGGGGACGACCTATGGCTACACCTTC. Encoded protein: CASAEGTTYGYTF.